These 10 T cell receptor beta chains came from one sample sequenced in a study of CD8+ T cells in alopecia areata. Following extraction, RNA underwent reverse transcription to cDNA, which served as the sequencing template. Measured with immunoSEQ multiplex PCR; TCRdb has only the in-frame clones, and not every one. The sample carries 90,000 to 130,000 clones, 50% to 60% recorded once. Sequences were obtained from NKG2D-low CD8+ T cells sorted from blood. Source of these receptors: a human donor with alopecia areata.

The chain is built from TRBV4-1 and TRBJ2-5, with 7 bases fitting TRBD1. J lost 2 bases, V lost 7 bases, and 10 bases had no gene match. CDR1 is MGHRA, CDR2 YSYEKL, per germline. The CDR3 extends over 15 amino acids. The CDR3 DNA is TGCGCCAGCACCCCAGGGGGAGACCTTCAAGAGACCCAGTACTTC. Encoded protein: CASTPGGDLQETQYF.

This clone was detected once. This chain joins TRBV18 and TRBJ2-7, with 8 bases lining up with TRBD2. Germline trimming cut 2 bases from V and 3 bases from J; bases unmatched to any gene: 3. CDR1 and CDR2 (germline): KGHSH, LQKENI. This CDR3 has 14 residues. For the CDR3, the DNA is TGTGCCAGCTCACCAGCGGGACTAGGCTACGAGCAGTACTTC. Translating it yields CASSPAGLGYEQYF.

The rearrangement uses TRBV11-2 and TRBJ2-1; TRBD1 agrees at 8 bases. V shed 1 base and J 9 bases; nucleotides not matched to a gene: 5. CDR3 length: 14 residues. Germline V gene data show CDR1 as SGHAT and CDR2 as FQNNGV. CDR3 bases: TGTGCCAGCAGCTTAGCCCCCGGGACAGGTGAGCAGTTCTTC. Translation gives CASSLAPGTGEQFF. Based on the CDR3 plus reference TRBV11-2 and TRBJ2-1, the full variable domain is EAGVAQSPRYKIIEKRQSVAFWCNPISGHATLYWYQQILGQGPKLLIQFQNNGVVDDSQLPKDRFSAERLKGVDSTLKIQPAKLEDSAVYLCASSLAPGTGEQFFGPGTRLTVL.

This clone was observed a few times. The chain recombines TRBV28 with TRBJ2-7; possibly TRBD1 for D (7 bases). Trimming stripped 4 bases from V and 3 bases from J, with 10 bases between. The CDR3 loop spans 13 amino acids. Germline V gene data show CDR1 as MDHEN and CDR2 as SYDVKM. CDR3 loop: CASSWGDSYEQYF. The CDR3 coding sequence is TGTGCCAGCAGTTGGGGGGACAGCTACGAGCAGTACTTC.

The chain carries TRBV27 and TRBJ2-7, with 9 bases identical to TRBD1. Germline lookup yields CDR1 MNHEY and CDR2 SMNVEV (reference sequence). V was clipped by 7 bases and J by 6 bases; unmatched bases: 13. The CDR3 contains 15 residues. In DNA, the CDR3 is TGTGCCAGCATAACCACCCCGACAGGGGGATGCGAGCAGTACTTC. Protein product: CASITTPTGGCEQYF.

The rearrangement uses TRBV5-1 and TRBJ1-1; TRBD1 matches at 10 bases. Germline V gene lookup returns CDR1 SGHRS and CDR2 YFSETQ. The junction had 8 bases not matched to a gene; V was cut back by 3 bases and J by 3 bases. CDR3 length: 16 residues. The CDR3 DNA reads TGCGCCAGCAGCTGGGCTTTGGACAGGGGGGACACTGAAGCTTTCTTT. Translation: CASSWALDRGDTEAFF.

This clone was detected ten times or more. The genes are TRBV28 and TRBJ2-7; TRBD1 matches at 7 bases. V trimming: 11 bases; J trimming: 5 bases; junction bases outside the gene matches: 12. Germline loops: CDR1 MDHEN, CDR2 SYDVKM. This CDR3 region has 13 residues. The CDR3 DNA reads as TGTGCCTCAGAATTGACAGGGACGAACGAGCAGTACTTC. Residues: CASELTGTNEQYF.

This chain joins TRBV5-6 and TRBJ1-1; TRBD1 might be the D (5 bases). V shed 3 bases and J shed 6 bases, with 9 bases lying between them. The V gene's germline CDR1 is SGHDT and CDR2 YYEEEE. This CDR3 region has 12 residues. The CDR3 DNA is TGTGCCAGCAGCTCAGGGTCGGCTGAAGCTTTCTTT. It specifies CASSSGSAEAFF.

This chain joins TRBV9 and TRBJ2-1; D not certain. The CDR3 has 19 residues. The germline V and J ends were trimmed by 0 bases and 0 bases, with 19 bases remaining between them. Germline V gene data show CDR1 as SGDLS and CDR2 as YYNGEE. The CDR3 nucleotides are TGTGCCAGCAGCGTAGCACCCCCTCGATCGGCGAGCTCCTACAATGAGCAGTTCTTC. Translation: CASSVAPPRSASSYNEQFF.

V usage is TRBV30 and J usage is TRBJ2-2; D unresolved. The V and J ends lost 0 bases and 7 bases respectively, with 12 bases between them. The CDR3 is made up of 14 amino acids. The V gene's germline CDR1 is GTSNPN and CDR2 SVGIG (reference sequence). CDR3 region: CAWSVTVIGGELFF. The CDR3, as DNA: TGTGCCTGGAGTGTTACAGTAATAGGCGGGGAGCTGTTTTTT.